These T cell receptor beta chains were read from a single sample in a study of blood T cell repertoires in COVID-19. Assay: immunoSEQ multiplex PCR; the TCRdb copy retains only in-frame clones and omits some. The sample lists about 140,000 clones, approximately 80% seen once, with 5.5% to 8% in the top ten. Sequencing was done on a sample of peripheral blood. Receptors originate from a human donor in a cohort sampled during active COVID-19. The CDR3 runs from the conserved cysteine through the conserved F or W. Fields, in order: D gene, clone size, V gene, J gene, CDR3 protein, CDR3 DNA. The D gene is left open where the match is weak. Clone size is not always given. Where it is, it says once, few, many or a class for expanded clones.

>TRBD2|.|TRBV6-2/TRBV6-3|TRBJ2-5
CASSWSTSGGARIRQETQYF
TGTGCCAGCAGTTGGTCGACTAGCGGGGGGGCCCGTATCCGACAAGAGACCCAGTACTTC
>.|.|TRBV4-3|TRBJ1-1
CASSQRPTRDAEAFF
TGCGCCAGCAGCCAACGTCCTACTCGTGATGCTGAAGCTTTCTTT
>.|once|TRBV18|TRBJ1-4
CASSPRIHGQTTNEKLFF
TGTGCCAGCTCACCACGCATCCATGGACAGACAACTAATGAAAAACTGTTTTTT
>TRBD1|few|TRBV10-3|TRBJ1-1
CAISGGQGANTEAFF
TGTGCCATCAGTGGGGGGCAGGGGGCGAACACTGAAGCTTTCTTT
>.|once|TRBV6-5|TRBJ2-3
CASTPSQGNTQYF
TGTGCCAGCACCCCGAGTCAGGGGAATACGCAGTATTTT
>.|.|TRBV15|TRBJ2-2
CATSRDWGATNTGELFF
TGTGCCACCAGCAGAGATTGGGGAGCTACGAACACCGGGGAGCTGTTTTTT
>TRBD2|.|TRBV12-3/TRBV12-4|TRBJ2-1
CASTIAGGFEQFF
TGTGCCAGCACTATAGCGGGGGGGTTTGAGCAGTTCTTC
>TRBD2|.|TRBV9|TRBJ2-1
CASSVGTSVNEQFF
TGTGCCAGCAGCGTAGGGACTAGCGTCAATGAGCAGTTCTTC
>TRBD1|.|TRBV6-1|TRBJ1-6
CASSPTGNSPLHF
TGTGCCAGCAGTCCGACAGGGAACTCACCCCTCCACTTT
>TRBD2|.|TRBV5-1|TRBJ2-3
CASSQMGLAGLSTDTQYF
TGCGCCAGCAGCCAAATGGGACTAGCGGGACTCAGCACAGATACGCAGTATTTT
>.|.|TRBV7-8|TRBJ1-5
CASSVDSSDQPQHF
TGTGCCAGCAGCGTTGACAGCTCGGATCAGCCCCAGCATTTT
>TRBD1|.|TRBV19|TRBJ1-6
CASRTGRSSYNSPLHF
TGTGCCAGTCGGACAGGGAGGAGCTCCTATAATTCACCCCTCCACTTT
>TRBD1|few|TRBV5-1|TRBJ1-1
CASSGRGQGEAFF
TGCGCCAGCAGCGGCAGGGGGCAGGGTGAAGCTTTCTTT
>TRBD2|.|TRBV11-1|TRBJ2-1
CASSSIAGKGDEQFF
TGTGCCAGCAGCTCAATAGCGGGGAAAGGGGATGAGCAGTTCTTC
>.|.|TRBV6-5|TRBJ2-5
CASSPRRRSQETQYF
TGTGCCAGCAGCCCCCGAAGGAGATCCCAAGAGACCCAGTACTTC
>.|.|TRBV6-1|TRBJ1-5
CASSENRGYSNQPQHF
TGTGCCAGCAGTGAAAATAGAGGGTATAGCAATCAGCCCCAGCATTTT
>.|.|TRBV29-1|TRBJ2-7
CSVGGTQTSYEQYF
TGCAGCGTTGGCGGGACTCAAACCTCCTACGAGCAGTACTTC
>.|.|TRBV5-1|TRBJ2-7
CASSLGTSSYEQYF
TGCGCCAGCAGCTTGGGGACTTCTTCCTACGAGCAGTACTTC
>.|.|TRBV5-1|TRBJ2-5
CASSPAPGMGTQYF
TGCGCCAGCAGCCCCGCGCCGGGGATGGGGACCCAGTACTTC
>.|.|TRBV5-1|TRBJ1-6
CASSTQQDSPLHF
TGCGCCAGCAGCACCCAACAGGATTCACCCCTCCACTTT
>.|.|TRBV5-6|TRBJ2-3
CASSLVDDSNTDTQYF
TGTGCCAGCAGCTTGGTCGACGACTCAAACACAGATACGCAGTATTTT
>.|.|TRBV30|TRBJ2-5
CAWSVQGGVGETQYF
TGTGCCTGGAGTGTACAGGGGGGGGTGGGAGAGACCCAGTACTTC
>.|.|TRBV3-1/TRBV3-2|TRBJ1-5
CASSQDSAGDQPQHF
TGTGCCAGCAGCCAAGATTCTGCAGGGGATCAGCCCCAGCATTTT
>.|.|TRBV15|TRBJ2-5
CATPCSETQYF
TGTGCCACCCCCTGTTCTGAGACCCAGTACTTC
>.|once|TRBV6-4|TRBJ2-7
CASSGGGVSYEQYF
TGTGCCAGCAGTGGGGGAGGCGTTTCCTACGAGCAGTACTTC
>.|.|TRBV9|TRBJ1-6
CASSVDGNSPLHF
TGTGCCAGCAGCGTAGACGGTAATTCACCCCTCCACTTT
>.|.|TRBV7-8|TRBJ1-4
CASSAEGHSNEKLFF
TGTGCCAGCAGCGCAGAGGGACACTCTAATGAAAAACTGTTTTTT
>.|.|TRBV30|TRBJ1-4
CAWKDSSNEKLFF
TGTGCCTGGAAGGACAGTTCTAATGAAAAACTGTTTTTT
>TRBD1|.|TRBV6-5|TRBJ1-2
CASRLTGGGYTF
TGTGCCAGCAGGCTGACAGGGGGCGGCTACACCTTC
>TRBD2|.|TRBV7-2|TRBJ2-7
CASSLAPGRAYEQYF
TGTGCCAGCAGCTTAGCTCCCGGGAGGGCTTACGAGCAGTACTTC
>.|.|TRBV5-5|TRBJ2-7
CASSLRVSSYEQYF
TGTGCCAGCAGCTTGCGGGTCTCCTCCTACGAGCAGTACTTC
>TRBD1|.|TRBV4-2|TRBJ1-2
CASSHTGGGPGYTF
TGTGCCAGCAGCCACACAGGGGGCGGTCCTGGCTACACCTTC
>.|.|TRBV9|TRBJ2-1
CASSAPGRGGFGNEQFF
TGTGCCAGCAGCGCACCCGGTCGTGGGGGGTTCGGCAATGAGCAGTTCTTC
>TRBD1|.|TRBV5-1|TRBJ1-5
CASSTDRVGGYSNQPQHF
TGCGCCAGCAGCACGGACAGGGTAGGGGGTTATAGCAATCAGCCCCAGCATTTT
>TRBD1|few|TRBV28|TRBJ1-1
CASSLPGGHSVEAFF
TGTGCCAGCAGTTTGCCAGGGGGCCACTCCGTTGAAGCTTTCTTT
>.|.|TRBV3-1/TRBV3-2|TRBJ2-5
CASSLEGGRGQETQYF
TGTGCCAGCAGCCTAGAGGGAGGACGAGGCCAAGAGACCCAGTACTTC
>.|.|TRBV14|TRBJ1-2
CASSQDEILTSGYTF
TGTGCCAGCAGCCAAGATGAGATCCTAACGTCGGGCTACACCTTC
>TRBD1|.|TRBV2|TRBJ2-7
CASSYLGQGAGEQYF
TGTGCCAGCAGTTATTTGGGACAGGGGGCCGGCGAGCAGTACTTC
>TRBD1|few|TRBV5-5|TRBJ1-2
CASSYGQGDGYTF
TGTGCCAGCAGCTACGGACAGGGTGATGGCTACACCTTC
>.|.|TRBV5-4|TRBJ1-1
CASSPPDRNTEAFF
TGTGCCAGCAGCCCCCCGGACAGGAACACTGAAGCTTTCTTT
>TRBD1|.|TRBV7-3|TRBJ2-2
CASSLRQGRTTGELFF
TGTGCCAGCAGCTTACGACAGGGGAGGACTACCGGGGAGCTGTTTTTT
>TRBD2|.|TRBV29-1|TRBJ2-1
CSVLPASGGAIYEQFF
TGCAGCGTGCTTCCGGCTAGCGGGGGGGCCATATATGAGCAGTTCTTC
>.|.|TRBV7-3|TRBJ2-5
CASSPPGMETQYF
TGTGCCAGCAGTCCCCCAGGGATGGAGACCCAGTACTTC
>.|.|TRBV6-2/TRBV6-3|TRBJ2-3
CASTPRRGGTDTQYF
TGTGCCAGCACCCCCCGCAGGGGTGGCACAGATACGCAGTATTTT
>.|.|TRBV5-1|TRBJ2-4
CASGTGAKNIQYF
TGCGCCAGTGGAACGGGGGCCAAAAACATTCAGTACTTC
>TRBD1|.|TRBV5-6|TRBJ1-1
CASSKQGTEAFF
TGTGCCAGCAGCAAACAGGGGACTGAAGCTTTCTTT
>.|.|TRBV7-2|TRBJ2-2
CASSRTPTGELFF
TGTGCCAGCAGCCGCACTCCCACCGGGGAGCTGTTTTTT
>TRBD1|few|TRBV3-1/TRBV3-2|TRBJ1-1
CASSPSDRGRTEAFF
TGTGCCAGCAGCCCTTCGGACAGGGGGAGGACTGAAGCTTTCTTT
>TRBD2|.|TRBV6-2/TRBV6-3|TRBJ2-3
CASSYDGLADTQYF
TGTGCCAGCAGTTACGACGGACTAGCCGATACGCAGTATTTT
>.|.|TRBV7-2|TRBJ2-5
CASSFQGSQETQYF
TGTGCCAGCAGCTTCCAGGGTTCCCAAGAGACCCAGTACTTC
>.|.|TRBV6-2/TRBV6-3|TRBJ1-1
CASSPLGGNAEAFF
TGTGCCAGCAGTCCATTGGGGGGGAATGCTGAAGCTTTCTTT